The sequence of this T cell receptor (beta chain) was determined in a study of cytomegalovirus exposure and HLA in healthy donors. Study-wide points: Both high specificity and high sensitivity reportedly marked the classifier's diagnosis of cytomegalovirus status. Reportedly, HLA-A and HLA-B alleles of most subjects were accurately predicted from TCR beta. It was shown in a later analysis that HLA-associated TCR beta chains were more clonally expanded than other, equally common chains.

In regard to this clone: Its antigen is not identified.

Regarding donors, all were healthy bone marrow donors. In the PCR, 60 Vbeta and 13 Jbeta primers were used. Sequencing used immunoSEQ multiplex PCR; TCRdb keeps in-frame clones, though not all of them. Among 85,000 to 90,000 clones listed, around 74% were seen once. V trimming: 6 bases; J trimming: 2 bases; junction bases outside the gene matches: 5. Germline-derived CDR1 and CDR2 are ENHRY and SYGVKD. This CDR3 has 14 residues. The chain joins TRBV10-3 to TRBJ1-1; TRBD1 aligns across 8 bases. The sample consisted of PBMCs. The TCR was taken from a man between 25 and 39 years old in good health and CMV-seropositive. The CDR3 is CAIRETGVNTEAFF. DNA of the CDR3: TGTGCCATCAGAGAGACAGGGGTAAACACTGAAGCTTTCTTT.